The next 16 T cell receptor beta chains were all read from a single sample in a study of T cell changes during pregnancy in multiple sclerosis. The protocol was immunoSEQ multiplex PCR, while the TCRdb copy is restricted to in-frame clones and leaves out a portion. The sample lists more than 55,000 clones, approximately 94% occurring once. This specimen consisted of CD8+ T cells from peripheral blood mononuclear cells, obtained in the third trimester of pregnancy. All receptors derive from a female donor with multiple sclerosis, enrolled in a pregnancy study.

The V gene is TRBV9, the J gene TRBJ2-6; D gene ambiguous. CDR3 length: 18 amino acids. V was shortened by 3 bases and J by 0 bases, with 16 bases between the two germline ends. CDR1 is SGDLS and CDR2 is YYNGEE in the germline V gene. This CDR3 reads CASSGNEVAHSGANVLTF. Written as DNA, the CDR3 is TGTGCCAGCAGCGGGAATGAGGTAGCCCACTCTGGGGCCAACGTCCTGACTTTC.

This rearrangement joins TRBV4-1 to TRBJ2-1; a possible D gene is TRBD2 (5 bases). The V end was cut by 2 bases, the J end by 9 bases, with 14 bases between. The germline gives CDR1 MGHRA, CDR2 YSYEKL. CDR3 length: 14 residues. CDR3 amino acids: CASSQFEGSTEQFF. The CDR3 nucleotides read TGCGCCAGCAGCCAATTCGAGGGATCAACTGAGCAGTTCTTC.

The rearrangement joins TRBV27 to TRBJ2-4; 12 bases are shared with TRBD2. The CDR3 is 15 amino acids. CDR1 is MNHEY and CDR2 is SMNVEV in the germline V gene (reference sequence). J lost 9 bases, V lost 4 bases, and 7 bases had no gene match. The CDR3 spells CASSWLAGGPGIQYF. As DNA, the CDR3 is TGTGCCAGCAGTTGGCTAGCGGGAGGGCCGGGCATTCAGTACTTC.

V is TRBV19 and J is TRBJ1-1, with a weak D call TRBD1 (6 bases). The CDR3 length is 17 residues. Germline V gene data show CDR1 as LNHDA and CDR2 as SQIVND (reference sequence). Trimming removed 3 bases from V and 0 bases from J, with 17 bases in between. The CDR3 loop is CASSIRPGTYMNTEAFF. For the CDR3, the DNA is TGTGCCAGTAGTATCCGTCCCGGGACATACATGAACACTGAAGCTTTCTTT.

The chain employs TRBV19 and TRBJ1-1; maybe TRBD1 (5 bases). V was clipped by 6 bases and J by 7 bases, with 21 bases between them. Germline CDR1 LNHDA, CDR2 SQIVND (reference sequence). The CDR3 sequence is 15 residues long. DNA for the CDR3: TGTGCCAGTAGAACCTCATCCCTCGGACAAATTGAAGCTTTCTTT. Its translation: CASRTSSLGQIEAFF.

The chain links TRBV27 to TRBJ2-7, with D perhaps TRBD2 (6 bases). CDR3 length equals 16 residues. The germline V and J ends were trimmed by 3 bases and 0 bases, with 15 bases remaining between them. The germline CDR1 and CDR2 sequences are MNHEY and SMNVEV (reference sequence). This CDR3 reads CASSFGSSVLSYEQYF. CDR3 DNA: TGTGCCAGCAGTTTTGGGTCTAGCGTCCTCTCCTACGAGCAGTACTTC.

The V gene is TRBV4-1, the J gene TRBJ1-1; D gene uncertain. The CDR3 has 16 amino acids. The V gene's germline CDR1 is MGHRA and CDR2 YSYEKL. V lost 4 bases to trimming and J lost 0 bases, with 15 bases between them. CDR3 protein: CASSPVAAGMNTEAFF. The CDR3 coding sequence is TGCGCCAGCAGCCCGGTTGCGGCGGGGATGAACACTGAAGCTTTCTTT.

The V gene is TRBV5-4, the J gene TRBJ2-2, with D hard to call. This CDR3 is 14 amino acids long. Germline CDR1 SGHNT, CDR2 YYREEE (reference sequence). The ends were cut back, 4 bases at V and 2 bases at J, with 9 bases in the middle. CDR3 DNA: TGTGCCAGCAGCCACGGTCCTAACACCGGGGAGCTGTTTTTT. Translating it yields CASSHGPNTGELFF.

This chain connects TRBV5-4 to TRBJ1-2, with a possible D match to TRBD1 (5 bases). V gave up 4 bases and J gave up 6 bases, with 13 bases separating them. The CDR3 spans 13 residues. Per the germline V gene, CDR1 is SGHNT and CDR2 is YYREEE (reference sequence). Here the CDR3 reads CASSRPTGDGYTF. In nucleotides, the CDR3 is TGTGCCAGCAGCCGCCCCACGGGGGATGGCTACACCTTC.

The chain employs TRBV18 and TRBJ2-1; TRBD2 might be the D (5 bases). This CDR3 contains 15 residues. Trimming cost V 3 bases and J 1 base, with 10 bases left between them. Germline loops: CDR1 KGHSH, CDR2 LQKENI. The DNA for the CDR3 is TGTGCCAGCTCACCGGTCGGGGAGTCCTACAATGAGCAGTTCTTC. As protein: CASSPVGESYNEQFF.

This chain links TRBV27 with TRBJ1-2; 12 bases are a match to TRBD1. The length of the CDR3 is 14 residues. Per germline, CDR1 MNHEY and CDR2 SMNVEV (reference sequence). V shed 6 bases and J 5 bases; nucleotides not matched to a gene: 4. The CDR3 bases are TGTGCCAGCAGGGGACAGGGGGCGCCTTATGGCTACACCTTC. Protein product: CASRGQGAPYGYTF.

The chain uses TRBV5-6 and TRBJ1-5, with 9 bases lining up with TRBD1. The CDR3 contains 15 residues. CDR1 is SGHDT and CDR2 is YYEEEE in the germline V gene. V dropped 4 bases and J dropped 6; count of bases not matched to a gene: 8. Here the CDR3 reads CASSTGTGWGQPQHF. The CDR3 DNA is TGTGCCAGCAGCACCGGGACAGGGTGGGGTCAGCCCCAGCATTTT.

The chain joins TRBV6-6 to TRBJ2-7, with D tentatively TRBD1 (5 bases). The CDR3 totals 16 residues. V shed 2 bases and J shed 5 bases, with 19 bases lying between them. Germline CDR1 reads MNHNY; CDR2 reads SVGAGI (reference sequence). The CDR3 region has the DNA TGTGCCAGCAGTTACATCCGGAAGGGGTGGCTGGACGAGCAGTACTTC. Translation: CASSYIRKGWLDEQYF.

J is TRBJ2-7 and V is TRBV10-3; possibly TRBD1 for D (5 bases). Germline V CDR1 and CDR2: ENHRY, SYGVKD. CDR3 length: 17 amino acids. V lost 4 bases, J lost 2 bases, and 21 bases lay in between. CDR3 sequence (DNA): TGTGCCATCAGTGGAGGCCGTAATCCCGACAGCCCCTACGAGCAGTACTTC. It translates to CAISGGRNPDSPYEQYF.

CDR3 nucleotide sequence: TGTGCCAGCAGCCTAAGAGTCAGGGTAACGCCGTCCTACGAGCAGTACTTC. Translation: CASSLRVRVTPSYEQYF. The rearrangement links TRBV27 to TRBJ2-7; tentatively, D is TRBD1 (5 bases). The CDR3 covers 17 residues. V gave up 6 bases and J gave up 1 base, with 22 bases separating them. Germline CDR1 and CDR2: MNHEY and SMNVEV (reference sequence).

The chain carries TRBV14 and TRBJ2-7, with 11 bases aligning to TRBD1. This CDR3 contains 16 residues. Trimming removed 0 bases from V and 3 bases from J; junction bases left unmatched: 4. The germline V gene encodes CDR1 SGHDN and CDR2 FVKESK. The CDR3 here is CASSQDLDRGLYEQYF. DNA for the CDR3: TGTGCCAGCAGCCAAGATTTGGACAGGGGGCTCTACGAGCAGTACTTC. The complete variable domain, with remaining parts taken from reference TRBV14 and TRBJ2-7, reads EAGVTQFPSHSVIEKGQTVTLRCDPISGHDNLYWYRRVMGKEIKFLLHFVKESKQDESGMPNNRFLAERTGGTYSTLKVQPAELEDSGVYFCASSQDLDRGLYEQYFGPGTRLTVT.